A selection of T cell receptor beta chains follows, all from one sample in a study of cytomegalovirus exposure and HLA in healthy donors. Assay: immunoSEQ multiplex PCR; the TCRdb copy retains only in-frame clones and omits some. The sample shows 130,000 or so clones, about 62% of them seen only once. Sequences were obtained from PBMCs. The receptors stem from a woman aged 35 to 49 in good health and CMV-seropositive. The CDR3 runs from the conserved cysteine through the conserved F or W. A D gene is named only where the DNA matches it firmly. Not all rows give a size; the values are once, few, many and, for expanded clones, a class.

>TRBD1|-|TRBJ1-1|15|TRBV7-2
TGTGCCAGCAGCTTAGCCGGACAGGGGGCCTCTGAAGCTTTCTTT
CASSLAGQGASEAFF
>TRBD2|-|TRBJ2-2|15|TRBV6-6
TGTGCCAGCAAAATTAGCGGGAGTCGAACCGGGGAGCTGTTTTTT
CASKISGSRTGELFF
>-|few|TRBJ2-7|15|TRBV5-1
TGCGCCAGCAGCCCTGGCGGGACAGCAGCCTACGAGCAGTACTTC
CASSPGGTAAYEQYF
>TRBD1|-|TRBJ1-4|14|TRBV5-1
TGCGCCAGCAGCTTGGTGGGGACAGGCGAAAAACTGTTTTTT
CASSLVGTGEKLFF
>-|-|TRBJ2-3|15|TRBV6-5
TGTGCCAGCAGTTCAGGGCTACCGGTGACAGATACGCAGTATTTT
CASSSGLPVTDTQYF
>TRBD1|-|TRBJ2-7|13|TRBV10-1
TGCGCCAGCAGTGAGTTACAGGGGAGCGAGCAGTACTTC
CASSELQGSEQYF
>TRBD1|-|TRBJ1-1|14|TRBV11-3
TGTGCCAGCAGACAGGGGGAGGTGAACACTGAAGCTTTCTTT
CASRQGEVNTEAFF
>TRBD1|-|TRBJ2-2|16|TRBV7-8
TGTGCCAGCAGCCAACACAGGGGCGTGGGCACCGGGGAGCTGTTTTTT
CASSQHRGVGTGELFF
>TRBD1|-|TRBJ1-2|17|TRBV2
TGTGCCAGCAGTGAAGATCGGAAGGGGGCGGGGAACTATGGCTACACCTTC
CASSEDRKGAGNYGYTF
>TRBD2|-|TRBJ2-7|13|TRBV28
TGTGCCAGCAGTTGGACTAGCGAGTACGAGCAGTACTTC
CASSWTSEYEQYF
>TRBD2|-|TRBJ2-5|17|TRBV5-1
TGCGCCAGCAGCCCCCCAGCAGCTAGCGGGATCCGAGAGACCCAGTACTTC
CASSPPAASGIRETQYF
>-|many|TRBJ1-4|14|TRBV28
TGTGCCAGCAGTGAAGGGACTTCGGGTGAAAAACTGTTTTTT
CASSEGTSGEKLFF
>-|-|TRBJ1-1|13|TRBV29-1
TGCAGCGTGGCCCGCCTCCCGAACACTGAAGCTTTCTTT
CSVARLPNTEAFF
>-|-|TRBJ2-7|13|TRBV5-1
TGCGCCAGCAGCCGAGGGAGCGATTACGAGCAGTACTTC
CASSRGSDYEQYF
>-|-|TRBJ1-1|15|TRBV5-1
TGCGCCAGCAGCTTGACAGGTACAGGGAACACTGAAGCTTTCTTT
CASSLTGTGNTEAFF
>TRBD1|-|TRBJ1-1|13|TRBV10-1
TGCGCCAGCAGTGAGTCCCTGGACAGGGAAGCTTTCTTT
CASSESLDREAFF
>TRBD2|-|TRBJ2-1|15|TRBV5-1
TGCGCCAGCAGCATCGGGACTAGCGGGAGTCAGGAGCAGTTCTTC
CASSIGTSGSQEQFF
>-|-|TRBJ1-2|14|TRBV2
TGTGCCAGCAGTGTTTCGGACAGTCGCTATGGCTACACCTTC
CASSVSDSRYGYTF
>-|-|TRBJ2-7|14|TRBV5-6
TGTGCCAGCAGCTTGGGCAGGGGTAGGCACGAGCAGTACTTC
CASSLGRGRHEQYF
>-|-|TRBJ1-1|13|TRBV6-1
TGTGCCAGCAGCCCCACAATAAACAGTGAAGCTTTCTTT
CASSPTINSEAFF
>TRBD1|medium-sized|TRBJ2-7|14|TRBV4-1
TGCGCCAGCAGCCTGAGTGAACAGGGGACCGAGCAGTACTTC
CASSLSEQGTEQYF
>TRBD2|few|TRBJ2-1|18|TRBV11-2
TGTGCCAGCAGCTTAGATGATAGCGGGCGGGCCATCGTGTATGAGCAGTTCTTC
CASSLDDSGRAIVYEQFF
>-|-|TRBJ1-2|14|TRBV19
TGTGCCAGTAGTATAGATCGAGGGATTCATGGCTACACCTTC
CASSIDRGIHGYTF
>-|-|TRBJ1-4|15|TRBV18
TGTGCCAGCTCATCTCCGTCCAGGGCCGGTGAAAAACTGTTTTTT
CASSSPSRAGEKLFF
>-|-|TRBJ1-1|15|TRBV6-5
TGTGCCAGCAGTTCCCGGACGGGAATGAACACTGAAGCTTTCTTT
CASSSRTGMNTEAFF
>-|-|TRBJ2-1|13|TRBV4-1
TGCGCCAGCAGCCTGGAGGGATTGAATGAGCAGTTCTTC
CASSLEGLNEQFF
>TRBD1|few|TRBJ1-2|10|TRBV29-1
TGTGCCGGACAGGGGGGCGGCTACACCTTC
CAGQGGGYTF
>TRBD1|-|TRBJ2-7|12|TRBV27
TGTGCCAGCAGTGAGACAGGGTACGAGCAGTACTTC
CASSETGYEQYF
>TRBD1|-|TRBJ1-2|13|TRBV18
TGTGCCAGCTCACCAGCCAGGGGGGATGGCTACACCTTC
CASSPARGDGYTF
>-|-|TRBJ2-7|14|TRBV10-1
TGCGCCAGCAGTGGGGGGGGCTCAACCTACGAGCAGTACTTC
CASSGGGSTYEQYF
>TRBD2|-|TRBJ2-3|18|TRBV6-4
TGTGCCAGCAGTGACTCGAACCTGGGACTAGCGGGACAAGATACGCAGTATTTT
CASSDSNLGLAGQDTQYF
>-|-|TRBJ1-1|13|TRBV10-3
TGTGCCATCAGTGTTGTAATGAACACTGAAGCTTTCTTT
CAISVVMNTEAFF
>TRBD1|-|TRBJ2-4|17|TRBV7-9
TGTGCCAGCAGCTCGCCCCGGGACAGTCTAGCCAAAAACATTCAGTACTTC
CASSSPRDSLAKNIQYF
>TRBD2|-|TRBJ2-7|16|TRBV6-6
TGTGCCAGCAGTTCAGGGACTAGCGGGGGGGCCGACGAGCAGTACTTC
CASSSGTSGGADEQYF
>TRBD1|-|TRBJ2-3|15|TRBV5-8
TGTGCCAGCGTCCTGACAGGGGGCTTCACAGATACGCAGTATTTT
CASVLTGGFTDTQYF
>-|-|TRBJ2-5|15|TRBV28
TGTGCCAGCAGTTTAGCCCGGGGGGCCCAAGAGACCCAGTACTTC
CASSLARGAQETQYF
>-|-|TRBJ2-1|15|TRBV14
TGTGCCAGCAGCCAAGAGTTGTACACCTACAATGAGCAGTTCTTC
CASSQELYTYNEQFF
>-|-|TRBJ2-1|13|TRBV18
TGTGCCAGCTCACCTCGTTCCTACAATGAGCAGTTCTTC
CASSPRSYNEQFF
>-|-|TRBJ2-5|15|TRBV28
TGTGCCAGCAGTTTATTGGGCAGGGTCGGCGAGACCCAGTACTTC
CASSLLGRVGETQYF
>TRBD2|-|TRBJ2-5|15|TRBV13
TGTGCCAGCAGTCTTGGACTAGCGACCCAAGAGACCCAGTACTTC
CASSLGLATQETQYF
>-|-|TRBJ2-5|14|TRBV18
TGTGCCAGCTCACCTGGCGGAGCCCAAGAGACCCAGTACTTC
CASSPGGAQETQYF
>TRBD2|-|TRBJ2-2|13|TRBV5-1
TGCGCCAGCAGGCGGGAGGGCACCGGGGAGCTGTTTTTT
CASRREGTGELFF
>-|-|TRBJ1-5|15|TRBV19
TGTGCCAGTAGTACCCCTTTTTCAGGGGAAGAACCCCAGCATTTT
CASSTPFSGEEPQHF
>-|-|TRBJ2-1|16|TRBV9
TGTGCCAGCAGCGCCGCAGGGTTTGTGTCCTACAATGAGCAGTTCTTC
CASSAAGFVSYNEQFF
>-|-|TRBJ1-1|14|TRBV2
TGTGCCAGCAGTGAAGCGGCGGTGAACACTGAAGCTTTCTTT
CASSEAAVNTEAFF
>-|-|TRBJ1-5|17|TRBV19
TGTGCCAGTATCCCCGGAAAGGGGCTAAAAGGAAATCAGCCCCAGCATTTT
CASIPGKGLKGNQPQHF
>-|once|TRBJ2-1|13|TRBV9
TGTGCCAGCAGCGTAGGGTTAGCAGATGAGCAGTTCTTC
CASSVGLADEQFF
>TRBD1|-|TRBJ2-1|16|TRBV5-1
TGCGCCAGCAGCACCGGGGACAGTGATCCCTACAATGAGCAGTTCTTC
CASSTGDSDPYNEQFF
>TRBD2|few|TRBJ2-1|13|TRBV30
TGTGCCTGGAGTGTACTTGGGGGGGATGAGCAGTTCTTC
CAWSVLGGDEQFF
>TRBD1|-|TRBJ2-7|14|TRBV7-6
TGTGCCAGCAGCCTCCAACAGGGGACCTACGAGCAGTACTTC
CASSLQQGTYEQYF
>-|-|TRBJ2-5|14|TRBV14
TGTGCCAGCAGCCAGACTCTCAAGACTGAGACCCAGTACTTC
CASSQTLKTETQYF
>-|-|TRBJ1-2|14|TRBV15
TGTGCCACCAGCAGAGGGGGGGAAGACTATGGCTACACCTTC
CATSRGGEDYGYTF
>TRBD1|-|TRBJ1-2|14|TRBV4-2
TGTGCCAGCAGCCAAGATAGAGCAGGGGGAGGCTACACCTTC
CASSQDRAGGGYTF
>TRBD2|-|TRBJ2-3|16|TRBV10-3
TGTGCCATCAGAGGAGGAGGAACTAGCGGAGAAGATACGCAGTATTTT
CAIRGGGTSGEDTQYF
>-|few|TRBJ2-6|16|TRBV28
TGTGCCAGCAGTTTACGTTCTACCTCTGGGGCCAACGTCCTGACTTTC
CASSLRSTSGANVLTF
>-|-|TRBJ1-1|16|TRBV15
TGTGCCACCAGCAGAGGGGCCCTGAACAGGGTAACTGAAGCTTTCTTT
CATSRGALNRVTEAFF
>-|once|TRBJ2-7|12|TRBV21-1
TGTGCCAGCATATGCGGGAGATACGAGCAGTACTTC
CASICGRYEQYF
>-|few|TRBJ1-1|14|TRBV28
TGTGCCAGCAGTTTGGTGACCAGGGGTACTGAAGCTTTCTTT
CASSLVTRGTEAFF
>-|-|TRBJ2-3|16|TRBV7-9
TGTGCCAGCAGCTTAGGGCCCCCAGGGCAAACAGATACGCAGTATTTT
CASSLGPPGQTDTQYF